Each of the 8 T cell receptor beta chains below was sequenced from the same sample in a study of T cells in Graves' hyperthyroidism and ophthalmopathy. The source material, RNA transcripts, was used to amplify TCR beta CDR3 regions. Primed by the HTBI set, a first-round RT-PCR was run on the TCR CDR3. TCRdb fed the multiplex PCR reads into MiXCR, producing one record per CDR3 protein. The table lists about 610,000 distinct CDR3 sequences, 14% to 15% of them singletons. Sequenced input: blood. These receptors all come from a woman in her forties with Graves' ophthalmopathy.

This clonotype has ten or more counts. This chain links TRBV28 with TRBJ2-2, with D unresolved. Germline loops: CDR1 MDHEN, CDR2 SYDVKM. This CDR3 is 13 amino acids long. V was trimmed by 5 bases and J by 7 bases, leaving 11 bases between them. CDR3 sequence (DNA): TGTGCCAGCAGTCCTCGGTTGGACGGGGAGCTGTTTTTT. As protein: CASSPRLDGELFF.

This clonotype appeared many times. The CDR3 DNA reads TGTGCCAGCAGCCAAGTCGGGGGCCCAGTCCGCGAGCAGTACTTC. Its protein is CASSQVGGPVREQYF. The chain employs TRBV14 and TRBJ2-7; perhaps D is TRBD1 or TRBD2 (6 bases each). The ends were cut back, 1 base at V and 6 bases at J, with 16 bases in the middle. The V gene's germline CDR1 is SGHDN and CDR2 FVKESK. The CDR3 runs to 15 residues.

The chain is built from TRBV9 and TRBJ1-2; possibly TRBD1 for D (5 bases). Trimming pared 3 bases from V and 4 bases from J, leaving 13 bases between. Germline CDR1 is SGDLS and CDR2 is YYNGEE. The CDR3 totals 14 residues. The CDR3 sequence: CASSAGGGSYGYTF. Here the CDR3 DNA reads TGTGCCAGCAGCGCGGGTGGGGGTAGCTATGGCTACACCTTC.

This clonotype showed up just a few times. The chain uses TRBV7-1 and TRBJ2-6; 7 bases match TRBD1. TRBV7-1 is placed among ORFs of uncertain function. CDR3 length equals 19 residues. V lost 3 bases and J lost 0; bases outside the gene matches: 11. CDR3: CASSSPSGTVRSGANVLTF. CDR3 bases: TGTGCCAGCAGCTCTCCCTCCGGGACAGTTCGCTCTGGGGCCAACGTCCTGACTTTC.

In its sample, this clonotype was seen many times. CDR3 nucleotides: TGTGCCAGCAGTTCCGGGGCCAACTATGGCTACACCTTC. Protein sequence: CASSSGANYGYTF. The chain couples TRBV28 to TRBJ1-2; TRBD1 is a possible D gene (5 bases). Between the trimmed V and J ends, which lost 4 bases and 2 bases, there was a span of 8 bases. Germline lookup yields CDR1 MDHEN and CDR2 SYDVKM. The CDR3 sequence is 13 residues long.

This clonotype showed up many times. This sequence joins TRBV28 and TRBJ2-7, with TRBD2 matching over 14 bases. Germline V gives CDR1 MDHEN, CDR2 SYDVKM. This CDR3 is 15 amino acids long. V shed 6 bases, J shed 4 bases, and the junction held 5 bases outside the gene matches. Here the CDR3 reads CASRRGTSGRYEQYF. CDR3 bases: TGTGCCAGCAGACGAGGGACTAGCGGGAGATACGAGCAGTACTTC.

This clonotype was counted ten times or more. V gene TRBV6-1 combines with J gene TRBJ1-3; 7 positions agree with TRBD1. V lost 11 bases and J lost 0; bases outside the gene matches: 7. Per germline, CDR1 MNHNS and CDR2 SASEGT. The CDR3 is 14 amino acids. This chain's CDR3 is CAGAQGHSGNTIYF. The DNA for the CDR3 is TGTGCCGGCGCACAGGGGCACTCTGGAAACACCATATATTTT.

This clonotype was counted at least ten times. This chain uses TRBV10-3 with TRBJ1-2; possible D gene TRBD1, 6 bases. This CDR3 is built from 13 residues. Trimming pared 3 bases from V and 7 bases from J, leaving 12 bases between. Germline loops: CDR1 ENHRY, CDR2 SYGVKD. The CDR3 DNA follows: TGTGCCATCAGTGATTCAGGGGAGGGTGGCTACACCTTC. Encoded protein: CAISDSGEGGYTF.